The 31 T cell receptor beta chains listed next were all sequenced from one sample in a study of regulatory T cells in long-lasting Graves disease. The time point: persistent/refractory GD, antithyroid drugs over 5 years with positive TRAb. PBMCs were the source of the RNA used for TCR sequencing. Libraries of TCR beta came from iRepertoire HTBI primers plus Arm-PCR of CDR3 regions. Each CDR3 protein is one row after TCRdb ran MiXCR on the multiplex PCR reads. The sample has around 430,000 distinct CDR3 sequences, 22% seen once. The sequencing used peripheral blood mononuclear cells (PBMCs), collected when the disease was refractory, from a patient treated with antithyroid drugs. The receptor source for this set is a female donor with Graves disease.

This chain joins TRBV6-5 and TRBJ1-1; the D gene is possibly TRBD1 (6 bases). The CDR3 has 15 amino acids. V was cut by 2 bases and J by 0 bases, with 10 bases left in between. Germline lookup yields CDR1 MNHEY and CDR2 SVGAGI. This CDR3 reads CASSYHAGVNTEAFF. CDR3 nucleotide sequence: TGTGCCAGCAGTTACCACGCAGGGGTGAACACTGAAGCTTTCTTT.

The sample holds many counts of this clonotype. The chain links TRBV28 to TRBJ1-2; 8 bases fit TRBD1. The CDR3 sequence is 15 residues long. V was clipped by 5 bases and J by 3 bases; unmatched bases: 8. Germline V gene data show CDR1 as MDHEN and CDR2 as SYDVKM. CDR3 residues: CASSLQGAQDYGYTF. The CDR3 DNA follows: TGTGCCAGCAGTCTCCAGGGGGCGCAGGACTATGGCTACACCTTC.

The rearrangement uses TRBV7-6 and TRBJ2-7; 9 bases are a match to TRBD1. With 2 bases clipped from V and 0 bases from J, the junction kept 2 bases outside the gene matches. The CDR3 spans 15 residues. Germline lookup yields CDR1 SGHVS and CDR2 FNYEAQ. The CDR3 sequence is CASSLLTGGSYEQYF. The CDR3 nucleotides read TGTGCCAGCAGCTTATTGACAGGGGGCTCCTACGAGCAGTACTTC.

The chain has TRBV11-2 and TRBJ2-7, with D possibly being TRBD2 (6 bases). This CDR3 spans 19 amino acids. The V gene's germline CDR1 is SGHAT and CDR2 FQNNGV. Trimming removed 2 bases at V and 1 base at J, with 24 bases between. The chain's CDR3 is CASSLRRVRGAVQSYEQYF. The CDR3 DNA sequence: TGTGCCAGCAGCTTACGGAGGGTACGTGGAGCGGTACAGTCCTACGAGCAGTACTTC.

This clonotype was seen repeatedly, ten times or more. The chain recombines TRBV7-2 with TRBJ1-5; D remains unclear. CDR3 size: 15 residues. In germline, CDR1 is SGHTA, CDR2 FQGNSA. The germline V and J ends were trimmed by 0 bases and 0 bases, with 6 bases remaining between them. The DNA for the CDR3 is TGTGCCAGCAGCTTAGCGGGGTATAGCAATCAGCCCCAGCATTTT. It encodes CASSLAGYSNQPQHF.

V is TRBV19 and J is TRBJ2-7, with 9 bases identical to TRBD1. CDR3 size: 15 residues. V was pared by 3 bases and J by 2 bases, with 5 bases of the junction left unmatched. Germline V gene lookup returns CDR1 LNHDA and CDR2 SQIVND (reference sequence). The CDR3 nucleotides are TGTGCCAGTAGTATGGACCGGGACAGGGCCTACGAGCAGTACTTC. It encodes CASSMDRDRAYEQYF.

V gene TRBV10-3 combines with J gene TRBJ1-1, with D perhaps TRBD1 (6 bases). Germline-derived CDR1 and CDR2 are ENHRY and SYGVKD. V lost 6 bases to trimming and J lost 3 bases, with 14 bases between them. The CDR3 loop spans 14 amino acids. This CDR3 is CAIRDREEDTEAFF. The CDR3 nucleotides read TGTGCCATCAGGGACAGAGAGGAGGACACTGAAGCTTTCTTT.

This clonotype was seen a handful of times. The CDR3 coding sequence is TGTGCCAGCAGTTACGCCCATGAAAAACTGTTTTTT. This sequence encodes CASSYAHEKLFF. The chain has TRBV6-5 and TRBJ1-4; D not resolved. Germline V lookup: CDR1 MNHEY, CDR2 SVGAGI. The CDR3 sequence is 12 residues long. The germline V and J ends were trimmed by 2 bases and 6 bases, with 4 bases remaining between them.

With respect to this clonotype: A read error may explain this, as a much larger clone is one base away. The V and J genes are TRBV11-2 and TRBJ1-2; D gene unclear. Trimming took 5 bases from V and 8 from J, leaving 9 bases between them. The CDR3 runs to 11 residues. Germline CDR1 reads SGHAT; CDR2 reads FQNNGV. Here the CDR3 reads CASSTLKGYTF. CDR3 nucleotide sequence: TGTGCCAGCAGCACCCTTAAAGGCTACACCTTC.

The chain links TRBV6-1 to TRBJ2-2; TRBD1 matches at 8 bases. The V and J ends lost 5 bases and 3 bases, in that order; junction bases with no gene match: 11. This CDR3 is 17 amino acids long. CDR1 is MNHNS, CDR2 SASEGT, per germline. This CDR3 is CASSRTTDRADTGELFF. The CDR3, as DNA: TGTGCCAGCAGTCGAACCACGGACAGGGCGGACACCGGGGAGCTGTTTTTT.

This clonotype was counted only a few times. The rearrangement links TRBV7-3 to TRBJ1-2; weak D call: TRBD1 (5 bases). CDR3 length equals 15 residues. With 5 bases removed from V and 0 bases from J, the gap between germline ends came to 13 bases. The germline CDR1 and CDR2 sequences are SGHTA and FQGTGA. The CDR3: CASSRRPTANYGYTF. Written as DNA, the CDR3 is TGTGCCAGCAGCCGGAGACCGACAGCTAACTATGGCTACACCTTC.

This chain connects TRBV7-2 to TRBJ2-1; no clear D gene. Germline CDR1 is SGHTA and CDR2 is FQGNSA. V was cut by 5 bases and J by 0 bases, with 17 bases left in between. The CDR3 extends over 17 amino acids. CDR3 DNA sequence: TGTGCCAGCAGCCTCACACCCGACACCCTCTCCTACAATGAGCAGTTCTTC. Its translation: CASSLTPDTLSYNEQFF.

This clonotype was recorded many times. The chain joins TRBV15 to TRBJ2-7, with D perhaps matching TRBD1 or TRBD2 (5 bases each). The CDR3 totals 15 residues. CDR1 is LNHNV, CDR2 YYDKDF, per germline (reference sequence). Trimming took 3 bases from V and 2 from J, leaving 14 bases between them. The CDR3 sequence is CATSSLPGAAYEQYF. For the CDR3, the DNA is TGTGCCACCAGCAGCCTTCCCGGGGCCGCCTACGAGCAGTACTTC.

There are many counts of this clonotype. This rearrangement joins TRBV15 to TRBJ1-5; possible D gene TRBD1, 5 bases. Germline assignment: CDR1 LNHNV and CDR2 YYDKDF (reference sequence). V was shortened by 0 bases and J by 9 bases, with 18 bases between the two germline ends. CDR3 length: 16 amino acids. The CDR3 reads CATSRDGGTWIGPQHF. CDR3 nucleotide sequence: TGTGCCACCAGCAGAGATGGTGGGACCTGGATTGGGCCCCAGCATTTT.

Concerning this clonotype itself: A far more abundant clone sits one base away, making this likely a read error. The J gene is TRBJ1-5, the V gene TRBV10-3, with D unclear. Germline assignment: CDR1 ENHRY and CDR2 SYGVKD. This CDR3 has 13 residues. V was cut by 5 bases and J by 7 bases, with 12 bases left in between. CDR3 coding DNA: TGTGCCATCAGTTGGTCGATTCGGCAGCCCCAGCATTTT. Protein sequence: CAISWSIRQPQHF.

The DNA of the CDR3 is TGTGCCTGTTCCGGGACACCACACAACACCGGGGAGCTGTTTTTT. As protein: CACSGTPHNTGELFF. This chain connects TRBV19 to TRBJ2-2; possible D gene TRBD1, 6 bases. The germline V gene has CDR1 LNHDA and CDR2 SQIVND (reference sequence). CDR3 length equals 15 residues. V was clipped by 11 bases and J by 2 bases, with 18 bases between them. Together with reference TRBV19 and TRBJ2-2, the CDR3 gives the full variable domain: DGGITQSPKYLFRKEGQNVTLSCEQNLNHDAMYWYRQDPGQGLRLIYYSQIVNDFQKGDIAEGYSVSREKKESFPLTVTSAQKNPTAFYLCACSGTPHNTGELFFGEGSRLTVL.

This clonotype was detected ten times or more. The rearrangement joins TRBV29-1 to TRBJ1-2, with 9 bases identical to TRBD1. CDR3 length: 11 amino acids. V shed 8 bases and J 8 bases; nucleotides not matched to a gene: 6. CDR1 is SQVTM and CDR2 is ANQGSEA in the germline V gene. CDR3 nucleotide sequence: TGCAGCTTCAGTGGGACAGGGGGCTACACCTTC. This encodes CSFSGTGGYTF.

This clonotype was seen at least ten times. The rearrangement joins TRBV11-3 to TRBJ2-5; 8 bases fit TRBD1. The V gene end was trimmed by 5 bases and the J gene end by 5 bases; junction bases not matched to a gene: 10. The CDR3 totals 15 residues. Germline V gene lookup returns CDR1 SGHNT and CDR2 YENEEA. This chain's CDR3 is CASSTGQDEGETQYF. The CDR3 nucleotides read TGTGCCAGCAGCACGGGACAGGATGAAGGGGAGACCCAGTACTTC.

This clonotype was counted at least ten times. The rearrangement links TRBV7-2 to TRBJ1-2; 9 bases match TRBD1. Looked up from germline, CDR1 is SGHTA and CDR2 is FQGNSA. This CDR3 has 15 residues. Trimming removed 7 bases from V and 4 bases from J; junction bases left unmatched: 10. DNA of the CDR3: TGTGCCAGCACCAACAGGGGGCGAGGATTCTATGGCTACACCTTC. Protein product: CASTNRGRGFYGYTF.

The table lists this clonotype with a few counts. The J gene is TRBJ1-3, the V gene TRBV19; D is ambiguous. The V and J ends lost 6 bases and 4 bases respectively, with 19 bases between them. Germline loops: CDR1 LNHDA, CDR2 SQIVND (reference sequence). CDR3 size: 16 residues. The CDR3 sequence is CASSPLGPYSGNTIYF. CDR3 DNA sequence: TGTGCCAGTAGCCCTCTCGGACCCTACTCCGGAAACACCATATATTTT.

There are a few counts of this clonotype. V and J are TRBV5-6 and TRBJ2-5; 7 positions agree with TRBD2. Germline trimming cut 4 bases from V and 2 bases from J; bases unmatched to any gene: 17. Germline assignment: CDR1 SGHDT and CDR2 YYEEEE. CDR3 length equals 18 residues. DNA for the CDR3: TGTGCCAGCAGCAATTACTTGGTAGGCGGGGGACCTCAAGAGACCCAGTACTTC. The encoded protein is CASSNYLVGGGPQETQYF. Supplemented by reference TRBV5-6 and TRBJ2-5, the full variable domain reads DAGVTQSPTHLIKTRGQQVTLRCSPKSGHDTVSWYQQALGQGPQFIFQYYEEEERQRGNFPDRFSGHQFPNYSSELNVNALLLGDSALYLCASSNYLVGGGPQETQYFGPGTRLLVL.

This clonotype was observed many times. The CDR3 region is CASSSPTAYYEQYF. In DNA form, the CDR3 reads TGTGCCAGCAGTTCCCCGACAGCGTACTACGAGCAGTACTTC. The chain combines TRBV28 with TRBJ2-7; possible D gene TRBD1, 5 bases. The CDR3 consists of 14 residues. Germline loops: CDR1 MDHEN, CDR2 SYDVKM. With 4 bases removed from V and 3 bases from J, the gap between germline ends came to 13 bases. Combining the CDR3 with reference TRBV28 and TRBJ2-7 gives the whole variable domain DVKVTQSSRYLVKRTGEKVFLECVQDMDHENMFWYRQDPGLGLRLIYFSYDVKMKEKGDIPEGYSVSREKKERFSLILESASTNQTSMYLCASSSPTAYYEQYFGPGTRLTVT.

There are many counts of this clonotype. The chain employs TRBV7-2 and TRBJ2-5; 10 bases match TRBD2. This CDR3 has 16 residues. Per the germline V gene, CDR1 is SGHTA and CDR2 is FQGNSA. The V gene end was trimmed by 2 bases and the J gene end by 4 bases; junction bases not matched to a gene: 7. In DNA, the CDR3 is TGTGCCAGCAGCTTAATCCTAGCGGGGGCAGGAGAGACCCAGTACTTC. It is translated as CASSLILAGAGETQYF.

This clonotype was recorded a few times. V usage is TRBV28 and J usage is TRBJ2-7, with 8 bases fitting TRBD2. The CDR3 spans 13 residues. Per the germline V gene, CDR1 is MDHEN and CDR2 is SYDVKM. Losses at the gene ends were 7 bases for V and 6 bases for J; bases not matched to a gene: 8. This CDR3 is CASTGGGVGEQYF. The CDR3 bases are TGTGCCAGCACCGGGGGGGGGGTGGGCGAGCAGTACTTC.

As for this clonotype: This CDR3 fails to terminate in the conserved phenylalanine or tryptophan, so it likely reflects a read error. The V and J genes are TRBV14 and TRBJ1-2, with TRBD1 identical over 7 bases. The CDR3 totals 17 residues. J gave up 1 base and V 4 bases, and 12 bases lay outside the gene matches. The germline V gene encodes CDR1 SGHDN and CDR2 FVKESK. The CDR3 spells CASSRGRQGQSNYGYTL. The DNA for the CDR3 is TGTGCCAGCAGCCGGGGCCGACAGGGACAGAGTAACTATGGCTACACCCTC.

This clonotype was counted between two and nine times. V gene TRBV9 combines with J gene TRBJ2-2; D might be TRBD2 (6 bases). The V end lost 0 bases, the J end lost 4 bases, and 13 bases lay between the germline ends. CDR1 SGDLS and CDR2 YYNGEE come from the germline V gene. This CDR3 is 16 amino acids long. The CDR3 sequence: CASSVGGGVRTGELFF. DNA of the CDR3: TGTGCCAGCAGCGTAGGAGGCGGGGTCCGCACCGGGGAGCTGTTTTTT.

The chain links TRBV30 to TRBJ1-6; the D gene is possibly TRBD1 (6 bases). Germline V gene data show CDR1 as GTSNPN and CDR2 as SVGIG (reference sequence). This CDR3 spans 13 amino acids. The V and J ends lost 4 bases and 6 bases respectively, with 10 bases between them. CDR3 amino acids: CAWKGQTNSPLHF. CDR3 DNA sequence: TGTGCCTGGAAAGGACAGACTAATTCACCCCTCCACTTT.

J is TRBJ2-5 and V is TRBV6-5; D is unresolved. Germline V gene data show CDR1 as MNHEY and CDR2 as SVGAGI. With 1 base removed from V and 2 bases from J, the gap between germline ends came to 8 bases. The CDR3 loop spans 14 amino acids. This chain's CDR3 is CASSYFLVQETQYF. Here the CDR3 DNA reads TGTGCCAGCAGTTACTTTCTCGTGCAAGAGACCCAGTACTTC.

As for this clonotype: This sequence may be a read error, since a much larger clone differs from it by one base. This chain links TRBV11-2 with TRBJ1-1; maybe TRBD1 (5 bases). Germline V gene data show CDR1 as SGHAT and CDR2 as FQNNGV. V was pared by 0 bases and J by 11 bases, with 13 bases between. This CDR3 region has 13 residues. CDR3 sequence reads: CASSLDLEAGAFF. In DNA, the CDR3 is TGTGCCAGCAGCTTAGATCTCGAGGCAGGGGCTTTCTTT. Full variable domain (outside the CDR3, taken from reference TRBV11-2 and TRBJ1-1): EAGVAQSPRYKIIEKRQSVAFWCNPISGHATLYWYQQILGQGPKLLIQFQNNGVVDDSQLPKDRFSAERLKGVDSTLKIQPAKLEDSAVYLCASSLDLEAGAFFGQGTRLTVV.

This clonotype was counted at least ten times. The V call is TRBV6-5, the J call TRBJ2-7; 8 bases are shared with TRBD2. Germline trimming cut 2 bases from V and 2 bases from J; bases unmatched to any gene: 2. Germline CDR1 and CDR2: MNHEY and SVGAGI. The CDR3 spans 14 residues. CDR3 nucleotides: TGTGCCAGCAGTTACAAGCGGGGGCCCTACGAGCAGTACTTC. Residues: CASSYKRGPYEQYF.

As for this clonotype: Its ends do not fully match the called genes, so a read error is possible. V gene TRBV28 combines with J gene TRBJ2-1; 10 positions match TRBD1. This CDR3 is 15 amino acids long. The germline CDR1 and CDR2 sequences are MDHEN and SYDVKM. Here the CDR3 reads CASSLWTGGGNEQFF. Here the CDR3 DNA reads TGTGCCAGCAGTCTATGGACAGGGGGTGGCAATGAGCAGTTCTTC.